This T cell receptor (beta chain) was captured in a study of shared clonotypes between healthy human individuals. Study summary: Plates per donor: three CD4 naive, three CD4 memory, two CD8 naive, one CD8 memory.

Germline V CDR1 and CDR2: ENHRY, SYGVKD. V gave up 5 bases and J gave up 4 bases; unmatched junction bases: 8. The CDR3 totals 15 residues. The authors divided CD4+ cells into CD45RA+ naive and CD45RA-negative memory subsets. On this clone itself: Its target is not known.

Study-level findings and limits: Clonotypes shared by all four sorted-subset donors had higher generation probabilities than non-shared clonotypes. Having only a few donors restricted how much genetic and exposure-history diversity was captured.

TCRdb's copy holds only in-frame clones and misses some; the assay was immunoSEQ multiplex PCR. The table includes approximately 2,300,000 clones, just under 95% detected once. Material for sequencing was naive CD4+ T cells from PBMCs. Documented subset: CD45RA+ positively selected. The V and J genes are TRBV10-3 and TRBJ1-5; 7 bases align to TRBD1. The clonotype was recovered from a man between 18 and 35 years old in good health. Some clones in this sample may be carry-over from other donors' samples. CDR3 coding DNA: TGTGCCATCAGTACAGGGGTCCTGGGAAATCAGCCCCAGCATTTT. Translation: CAISTGVLGNQPQHF.